The present TCR beta chain was sequenced within a study of T cell changes during pregnancy in multiple sclerosis. CDR3 size: 12 residues. CDR1 MGHRA and CDR2 YSYEKL come from the germline V gene. The V and J ends lost 3 bases and 5 bases respectively, with 5 bases between them. The protocol was immunoSEQ multiplex PCR, while the TCRdb copy is restricted to in-frame clones and leaves out a portion. Of about 41,000 clones in the sample, approximately 90% were seen once. The TCR comes from a female donor with multiple sclerosis, enrolled in a pregnancy study. The specimen was CD8+ T cells from peripheral blood mononuclear cells, collected in the third trimester of pregnancy. The chain couples TRBV4-1 to TRBJ2-1, with unresolved D. The CDR3: CASSHLDNEQFF. DNA of the CDR3: TGCGCCAGCAGCCACCTAGACAATGAGCAGTTCTTC.